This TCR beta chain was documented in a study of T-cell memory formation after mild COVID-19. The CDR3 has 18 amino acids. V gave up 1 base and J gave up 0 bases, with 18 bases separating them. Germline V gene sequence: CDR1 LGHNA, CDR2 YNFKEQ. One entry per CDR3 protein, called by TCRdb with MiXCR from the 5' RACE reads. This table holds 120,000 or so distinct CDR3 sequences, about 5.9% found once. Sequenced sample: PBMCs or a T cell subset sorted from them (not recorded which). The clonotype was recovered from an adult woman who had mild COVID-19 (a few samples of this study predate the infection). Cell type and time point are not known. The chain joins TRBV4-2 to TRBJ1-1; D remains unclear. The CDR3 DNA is TGTGCCAGCAGCCAAGGGAGGGTTGGACCTCTCATGAACACTGAAGCTTTCTTT. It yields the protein CASSQGRVGPLMNTEAFF.